These 27 T cell receptor beta chains were all obtained from the same sample, sequenced in a study of response to subunit inactivated influenza vaccine. TCRdb re-called the RT-PCR reads through MiXCR, storing one row per CDR3 protein. The repertoire holds about 520,000 distinct CDR3 sequences, with 6% to 9% as singletons. Sequenced material: PBMCs from blood, taken less than 30 months after vaccination. The receptors shown here come from a man aged 50-75 years who received an inactivated influenza vaccine.

This clonotype was seen many times. The V gene is TRBV27, the J gene TRBJ2-2; 7 bases are shared with TRBD2. Germline trimming cut 0 bases from V and 6 bases from J; bases unmatched to any gene: 1. There are 14 residues in the CDR3. In germline, CDR1 is MNHEY, CDR2 SMNVEV (reference sequence). CDR3 in DNA: TGTGCCAGCAGTTTATCGACTAGCCCCGGGGAGCTGTTTTTT. It translates to CASSLSTSPGELFF.

There are a few counts of this clonotype. The J gene is TRBJ2-5, the V gene TRBV5-6; D perhaps matches TRBD2 (6 bases). The CDR3 contains 15 residues. Germline-derived CDR1 and CDR2 are SGHDT and YYEEEE. Trimming left V 6 bases short and J 2 bases short, with 17 bases between. CDR3: CASNRIRDSQETQYF. The CDR3 DNA is TGTGCCAGCAACCGAATCCGGGACTCACAAGAGACCCAGTACTTC.

V is TRBV7-9 and J is TRBJ2-1; weak D call: TRBD2 (6 bases). Trimming took off 2 bases at V and 8 bases at J, with 10 bases between the two ends. In germline, CDR1 is SEHNR, CDR2 FQNEAQ (reference sequence). This CDR3 is built from 13 residues. As DNA, the CDR3 is TGTGCCAGCAGCTTAAGGACTATTGATGAGCAGTTCTTC. Amino acid sequence: CASSLRTIDEQFF.

The table lists this clonotype with a few counts. The chain is built from TRBV11-1 and TRBJ2-7; maybe TRBD1 (6 bases). The V end lost 4 bases, the J end lost 6 bases, and 13 bases lay between the germline ends. CDR3 length equals 13 residues. Germline CDR1 reads SGHAT; CDR2 reads FQDESV (reference sequence). CDR3 coding DNA: TGTGCCAGCAGCTCCGGACAGTGGGCCGAGCAGTACTTC. This codes for CASSSGQWAEQYF. Filled out from reference TRBV11-1 and TRBJ2-7, the complete variable domain reads EAEVAQSPRYKITEKSQAVAFWCDPISGHATLYWYRQILGQGPELLVQFQDESVVDDSQLPKDRFSAERLKGVDSTLKIQPAELGDSAMYLCASSSGQWAEQYFGPGTRLTVT.

This clonotype has more than one count but fewer than ten. CDR3: CSALLAGGYNEQFF. As DNA, the CDR3 is TGCAGTGCCTTACTAGCGGGAGGCTACAATGAGCAGTTCTTC. The chain joins TRBV20-1 to TRBJ2-1, with 12 bases that match TRBD2. The germline CDR1 and CDR2 sequences are DFQATT and SNEGSKA (reference sequence). V lost 6 bases to trimming and J lost 3 bases; unmatched junction nucleotides: 3. The CDR3 extends over 14 amino acids.

The chain joins TRBV7-7 to TRBJ2-7; the D is unclear. Germline-derived CDR1 and CDR2 are SSHAT and FNYEAQ (reference sequence). The V end was cut by 5 bases, the J end by 3 bases, with 14 bases between. CDR3 length: 14 residues. CDR3 bases: TGTGCCAGCAGCGTTGCCATAGGTGGCTACGAGCAGTACTTC. This translates into CASSVAIGGYEQYF.

The chain uses TRBV6-7 and TRBJ2-4, with 10 bases matching TRBD2. TRBV6-7 is designated an ORF whose function remains uncertain. V was pared by 2 bases and J by 8 bases, with 12 bases of the junction left unmatched. The CDR3 covers 17 residues. The CDR3 coding sequence is TGTGCCAGCAGTTACGGGGTCACGGCTAGCGGGAGATACATTCAGTACTTC. Translated, it gives CASSYGVTASGRYIQYF.

This clonotype was recorded at least ten times. The chain couples TRBV7-9 to TRBJ1-1; no reliable D call. The CDR3 has 14 residues. Germline V gene sequence: CDR1 SEHNR, CDR2 FQNEAQ (reference sequence). With 6 bases removed from V and 3 bases from J, the gap between germline ends came to 14 bases. The CDR3 DNA follows: TGTGCCAGCAGAGACGGCGGTTTTGACACTGAAGCTTTCTTT. Translated, it gives CASRDGGFDTEAFF.

This clonotype has a count of ten or more. The chain has TRBV4-2 and TRBJ2-3; TRBD2 matches 11 bases. In germline, CDR1 is LGHNA, CDR2 YNFKEQ. CDR3 length: 18 residues. J was trimmed by 2 bases and V by 2 bases; bases with no gene match: 9. The CDR3 loop is CASSQNLRTSGYTDTQYF. The CDR3 DNA is TGTGCCAGCAGCCAAAATCTTCGGACTAGCGGGTACACAGATACGCAGTATTTT.

This clonotype was recorded many times. This chain links TRBV27 with TRBJ2-3; D unclear. Trimming left V 6 bases short and J 3 bases short, with 16 bases between. The CDR3 length is 15 residues. CDR1 MNHEY and CDR2 SMNVEV come from the germline V gene (reference sequence). This chain's CDR3 is CASSRNQNVTDTQYF. The CDR3 DNA reads as TGTGCCAGCAGCCGAAACCAAAATGTGACAGATACGCAGTATTTT.

In its sample, this clonotype was seen many times. J is TRBJ2-2 and V is TRBV6-1, with TRBD2 identical over 12 bases. Trimming took 7 bases from V and 5 from J; bases not matched to a gene: 5. Germline V gene data show CDR1 as MNHNS and CDR2 as SASEGT. This CDR3 comprises 15 residues. The CDR3 here is CASTLAGGDTGELFF. As DNA, the CDR3 is TGTGCCAGCACACTAGCGGGAGGAGATACCGGGGAGCTGTTTTTT.

This clonotype was recorded many times. The genes are TRBV2 and TRBJ2-4; D is possibly TRBD2 (6 bases). CDR1 SNHLY and CDR2 FYNNEI come from the germline V gene. The V and J ends lost 5 bases and 1 base respectively, with 12 bases between them. The CDR3 consists of 15 residues. In nucleotides, the CDR3 is TGTGCCAGCAGTTCCCAGGGACTTGCCAAAAACATTCAGTACTTC. Amino acid sequence: CASSSQGLAKNIQYF. The full variable domain, completed using reference TRBV2 and TRBJ2-4, is EPEVTQTPSHQVTQMGQEVILRCVPISNHLYFYWYRQILGQKVEFLVSFYNNEISEKSEIFDDQFSVERPDGSNFTLKIRSTKLEDSAMYFCASSSQGLAKNIQYFGAGTRLSVL.

The chain has TRBV29-1 and TRBJ2-1; TRBD2 matches 8 bases. V lost 4 bases to trimming and J lost 0 bases; unmatched junction nucleotides: 11. CDR1 is SQVTM and CDR2 is ANQGSEA in the germline V gene. The CDR3 contains 17 residues. CDR3 nucleotides: TGCAGCGTTGTACTGTCTCAGAGCGGGAGCTCCTACAATGAGCAGTTCTTC. Amino acid sequence: CSVVLSQSGSSYNEQFF.

Of note for this clonotype: The junction and the germline gene differ at one end; a read error may be behind it. The genes are TRBV7-9 and TRBJ2-7; 10 bases fit TRBD1. Germline assignment: CDR1 SEHNR and CDR2 FQNEAQ (reference sequence). The CDR3 consists of 15 residues. The CDR3 reads CASSWGQGLSYEQYF. The CDR3 nucleotides read TGTGCCAGCAGCTGGGGACAGGGGCTCTCCTACGAACAGTACTTC.

In this sample, this clonotype turned up many times. The chain has TRBV29-1 and TRBJ1-2; D gene unclear. The CDR3 runs 13 residues. V shed 3 bases and J shed 4 bases, with 12 bases lying between them. The germline V gene has CDR1 SQVTM and CDR2 ANQGSEA. CDR3 residues: CSVEKGRSYGYTF. The CDR3 DNA reads TGCAGCGTTGAGAAAGGACGGAGCTATGGCTACACCTTC.

V is TRBV15 and J is TRBJ2-1, with 13 bases fitting TRBD2. The CDR3 is made up of 17 amino acids. Trimming removed 6 bases from V and 9 bases from J; junction bases left unmatched: 14. The germline gives CDR1 LNHNV, CDR2 YYDKDF (reference sequence). This chain's CDR3 is CATSTLSGLAGEGEQFF. CDR3 sequence (DNA): TGTGCCACCAGTACCCTATCCGGACTAGCGGGAGAGGGTGAGCAGTTCTTC.

This clonotype was seen only a few times. The chain recombines TRBV6-1 with TRBJ1-1, with a tentative D call TRBD1 (6 bases). Trimming removed 8 bases at V and 0 bases at J, with 19 bases between. The CDR3 totals 16 residues. CDR1 and CDR2 from the germline V gene are MNHNS and SASEGT. The CDR3 sequence is CASCRFGGAMNTEAFF. CDR3 nucleotides: TGTGCCAGCTGTAGGTTCGGGGGCGCCATGAACACTGAAGCTTTCTTT.

This clonotype was seen many times. The CDR3 DNA reads TGCGCCAGCAGTGAGGGTGCTACGCAGTATTTT. Translation gives CASSEGATQYF. The J gene is TRBJ2-3, the V gene TRBV10-2; D is uncertain. Germline CDR1 and CDR2: WSHSY and SAAADI. V shed 2 bases and J shed 8 bases, with 5 bases lying between them. This CDR3 has 11 amino acids.

This clonotype was seen repeatedly, ten times or more. The CDR3 region is CSARPGQVVNEQFF. The CDR3 coding sequence is TGCAGTGCTAGACCAGGACAGGTGGTCAATGAGCAGTTCTTC. The chain carries TRBV20-1 and TRBJ2-1; 7 bases line up with TRBD1. Per germline, CDR1 DFQATT and CDR2 SNEGSKA (reference sequence). CDR3 length: 14 residues. V shed 2 bases, J shed 6 bases, and the junction held 7 bases outside the gene matches.

This clonotype has a count of ten or more. The chain uses TRBV12-3 or TRBV12-4 and TRBJ1-3; 7 bases align to TRBD1. The CDR3 contains 15 residues. Germline trimming cut 6 bases from V and 4 bases from J; bases unmatched to any gene: 9. As DNA, the CDR3 is TGTGCCAGCAGCCCTCAACAGGGGTCAGGAAACACCATATATTTT. It translates to CASSPQQGSGNTIYF.

This clonotype was observed a handful of times. This chain links TRBV5-5 with TRBJ2-5; D gene unclear. V lost 0 bases to trimming and J lost 5 bases, with 8 bases between them. The V gene's germline CDR1 is SGHKS and CDR2 YYEKEE (reference sequence). This CDR3 comprises 13 residues. CDR3 sequence reads: CASSLAIRETQYF. In nucleotides, the CDR3 is TGTGCCAGCAGCTTGGCCATTCGGGAGACCCAGTACTTC.

There are a few counts of this clonotype. This rearrangement joins TRBV20-1 to TRBJ2-3, with D possibly being TRBD1 (6 bases). This CDR3 has 15 residues. Trimming cost V 7 bases and J 6 bases, with 23 bases left between them. Germline CDR1 DFQATT, CDR2 SNEGSKA (reference sequence). CDR3 DNA sequence: TGCAGTGTCCCACCCCGTACGGGACAAGGGGATACGCAGTATTTT. Translation: CSVPPRTGQGDTQYF.

The rearrangement joins TRBV12-3 or TRBV12-4 to TRBJ2-7; D is perhaps TRBD2 (6 bases). The CDR3 consists of 14 residues. V lost 3 bases to trimming and J lost 3 bases, with 12 bases between them. The CDR3 nucleotides are TGTGCCAGCAGTTTCGCGGGACCGGACTACGAGCAGTACTTC. This translates into CASSFAGPDYEQYF.

The sample holds many counts of this clonotype. This chain uses TRBV4-1 with TRBJ2-4, with 8 bases identical to TRBD2. There are 16 residues in the CDR3. With 0 bases clipped from V and 8 bases from J, the junction kept 9 bases outside the gene matches. The V gene's germline CDR1 is MGHRA and CDR2 YSYEKL. The CDR3 loop is CASSQDSGGGKYIQYF. The CDR3, as DNA: TGCGCCAGCAGCCAAGATTCGGGGGGGGGAAAGTACATTCAGTACTTC.

This clonotype showed up just a few times. The chain links TRBV29-1 to TRBJ2-1, with 9 bases that match TRBD2. V trimming: 1 base; J trimming: 2 bases; junction bases outside the gene matches: 3. The CDR3 is 15 amino acids. CDR1 SQVTM and CDR2 ANQGSEA come from the germline V gene. In nucleotides, the CDR3 is TGCAGCGTTGAAGGGACTAGCGAGACCTACAATGAGCAGTTCTTC. Its translation is CSVEGTSETYNEQFF.

The chain combines TRBV20-1 with TRBJ1-2; 10 nucleotides align to TRBD1. CDR1 is DFQATT, CDR2 SNEGSKA, per germline (reference sequence). CDR3 size: 15 residues. Losses at the gene ends were 6 bases for V and 2 bases for J; bases not matched to a gene: 9. CDR3 nucleotide sequence: TGCAGTGCCCGAGTCCGGGACAGGGGAAACTATGGCTACACCTTC. Protein product: CSARVRDRGNYGYTF.

This clonotype was seen at least ten times. The V and J genes are TRBV6-2 or TRBV6-3 and TRBJ2-7, with 9 bases that match TRBD1. Trimming cost V 7 bases and J 3 bases; bases outside gene matches: 10. The CDR3 covers 15 residues. Germline lookup yields CDR1 MNHEY and CDR2 SVGEGT. The CDR3 DNA follows: TGTGCCAGCACCGACCCCGGACAGGGGCTCTACGAGCAGTACTTC. This sequence encodes CASTDPGQGLYEQYF.